This TCR beta chain comes out of a study of blood T cells in healthy people across ages. Through a sample-barcoded 5' primer and a J-beta primer mix, a second PCR was run for roughly 6 to 11 cycles. The study obtained at least 2.5 million CDR3-containing paired-end reads from every sample. TCRdb redid the calling of the 5' RACE reads with MiXCR, one entry per CDR3 protein. The sample lists about 680,000 distinct CDR3 sequences; around 48% were seen once. V trimming: 6 bases; J trimming: 3 bases; junction bases outside the gene matches: 10. CDR1 and CDR2 (germline): MNHNY, SVGAGI (reference sequence). This CDR3 is built from 15 residues.

The V gene is TRBV6-6, the J gene TRBJ1-2; 7 bases map to TRBD1. The clonotype originates from a woman aged 55-69 years in good health. Sequenced: blood. CDR3 amino acids: CASRPRQGRDYGYTF. The CDR3 DNA follows: TGTGCCAGCAGACCCAGACAGGGTCGGGACTATGGCTACACCTTC.